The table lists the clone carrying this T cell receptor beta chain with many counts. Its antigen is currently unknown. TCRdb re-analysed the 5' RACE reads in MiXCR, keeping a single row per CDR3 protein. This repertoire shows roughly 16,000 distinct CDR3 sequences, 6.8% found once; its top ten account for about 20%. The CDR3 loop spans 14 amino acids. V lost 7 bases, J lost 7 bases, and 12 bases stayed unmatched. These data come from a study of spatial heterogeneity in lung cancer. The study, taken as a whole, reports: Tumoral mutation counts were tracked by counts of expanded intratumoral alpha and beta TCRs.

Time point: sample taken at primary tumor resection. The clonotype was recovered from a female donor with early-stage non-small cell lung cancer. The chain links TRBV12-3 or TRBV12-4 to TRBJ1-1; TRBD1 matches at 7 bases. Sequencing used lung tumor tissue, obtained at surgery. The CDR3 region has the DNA TGTGCCAGCACAGTCACGGGACAGATCAGTGAAGCTTTCTTT. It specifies CASTVTGQISEAFF.